The 14 T cell receptor beta chains below come from one sample, sequenced in a study of shared clonotypes between healthy human individuals. Sequencing used immunoSEQ multiplex PCR; TCRdb keeps in-frame clones, though not all of them. The profile covers some 2 million clones, with 85% to 95% appearing a single time and more than 0.1% taken by the ten largest. Source material: naive CD4+ T cells sorted from blood. Described subset: CD45RA+ positively selected. Source of these receptors: a man aged 18 to 30 in good health.

J is TRBJ2-1 and V is TRBV7-9; TRBD1 might be the D (5 bases). The CDR3 is 13 residues long. Deletions cut 8 bases from V and 4 bases from J, with 12 bases between. The V gene's germline CDR1 is SEHNR and CDR2 FQNEAQ (reference sequence). CDR3 loop: CASGLTAYNEQFF. Written as DNA, the CDR3 is TGTGCCAGCGGATTGACAGCTTACAATGAGCAGTTCTTC. Filled out from reference TRBV7-9 and TRBJ2-1, the complete variable domain reads DTGVSQNPRHKITKRGQNVTFRCDPISEHNRLYWYRQTLGQGPEFLTYFQNEAQLEKSRLLSDRFSAERPKGSFSTLEIQRTEQGDSAMYLCASGLTAYNEQFFGPGTRLTVL.

The J gene is TRBJ2-6, the V gene TRBV4-1; 8 bases are a match to TRBD2. After removal of 3 bases from V and 2 bases from J, the junction contained 15 bases not matched to a gene. This CDR3 comprises 20 residues. CDR1 is MGHRA and CDR2 is YSYEKL in the germline V gene. The CDR3 spells CASSQDFGRAFIPGANVLTF. The DNA of the CDR3 is TGCGCCAGCAGCCAGGATTTCGGGAGGGCCTTTATTCCTGGGGCCAACGTCCTGACTTTC.

CDR3 coding DNA: TGTGCCAGCAGTTCCCCGGTAGAGGGGGTTAAACAAGCTTTCTTT. Encoded protein: CASSSPVEGVKQAFF. The chain combines TRBV6-6 with TRBJ1-1, with a tentative D call TRBD1 (6 bases). V was shortened by 4 bases and J by 9 bases, with 21 bases between the two germline ends. This CDR3 contains 15 residues. Germline V gene lookup returns CDR1 MNHNY and CDR2 SVGAGI (reference sequence).

In regard to this clone: The same CDR3 is also encoded by other DNA sequences in this sample. The chain uses TRBV25-1 and TRBJ1-2, with D unclear. CDR3 size: 14 residues. Germline V CDR1 and CDR2: MGHDK, SYGVNS. The ends were cut back, 1 base at V and 0 bases at J, with 6 bases in the middle. CDR3 bases: TGTGCCAGCAGTGAATCGGGAACTAACTATGGCTACACCTTC. It codes for CASSESGTNYGYTF.

The CDR3 coding sequence is TGTGCCAGCAGTAGCGGGACAGTGGAAACCTATGGCTACACCTTC. Translating gives CASSSGTVETYGYTF. This chain connects TRBV28 to TRBJ1-2; 7 bases are a match to TRBD1. CDR1 and CDR2 (germline): MDHEN, SYDVKM. The CDR3 is made up of 15 amino acids. V trimming: 5 bases; J trimming: 4 bases; junction bases outside the gene matches: 10.

CDR3 region: CASANGPYEQYF. CDR3 DNA: TGTGCCAGCGCCAACGGGCCCTACGAGCAGTACTTC. The chain links TRBV7-2 to TRBJ2-5, with D uncertain. The end of the DNA fits TRBJ2-7 better, so the J call may be wrong. There are 12 residues in the CDR3. Per the germline V gene, CDR1 is SGHTA and CDR2 is FQGNSA.

The gene calls are TRBV7-6 and TRBJ2-4; 9 bases agree with TRBD1. Germline assignment: CDR1 SGHVS and CDR2 FNYEAQ. The CDR3 is 15 residues long. With V trimmed by 5 bases and J by 0 bases, 2 bases remained unmatched. In DNA, the CDR3 is TGTGCCAGCAGCCCGGGACAGGGAGCCAAAAACATTCAGTACTTC. This gives the protein CASSPGQGAKNIQYF.

J is TRBJ2-3 and V is TRBV18; possibly TRBD1 or TRBD2 for D (5 bases each). This CDR3 has 14 amino acids. Germline V gene sequence: CDR1 KGHSH, CDR2 LQKENI. V lost 1 base, J lost 3 bases, and 8 bases lay in between. CDR3 amino acids: CASSPRDHTDTQYF. CDR3 nucleotides: TGTGCCAGCTCACCACGGGACCATACAGATACGCAGTATTTT.

The chain recombines TRBV9 with TRBJ2-5, with 13 bases that match TRBD2. Germline CDR1 is SGDLS and CDR2 is YYNGEE. The CDR3 runs 18 residues. V dropped 0 bases and J dropped 4; count of bases not matched to a gene: 9. CDR3 loop: CASSVGGLAGNMRETQYF. The CDR3 coding sequence is TGTGCCAGCAGCGTAGGGGGACTAGCGGGGAATATGCGAGAGACCCAGTACTTC.

The genes are TRBV5-1 and TRBJ2-7; either TRBD1 or TRBD2 may supply D (5 bases each). The germline V gene encodes CDR1 SGHRS and CDR2 YFSETQ. Between the trimmed V and J ends, which lost 4 bases and 3 bases, there was a span of 17 bases. CDR3 length: 15 amino acids. CDR3 in DNA: TGCGCCAGCAGCCAGGCCAGGGACGGATACTACGAGCAGTACTTC. Translation gives CASSQARDGYYEQYF.

V is TRBV18 and J is TRBJ2-5; D might be TRBD1 (6 bases). The CDR3 runs 15 residues. Germline V gives CDR1 KGHSH, CDR2 LQKENI. The V end lost 3 bases, the J end lost 5 bases, and 16 bases lay between the germline ends. The CDR3 coding sequence is TGTGCCAGCTCACCCACCGCAGGGGTGGGGGAGACCCAGTACTTC. Encoded protein: CASSPTAGVGETQYF.

The V call is TRBV28, the J call TRBJ2-5; 9 bases match TRBD1. There are 13 residues in the CDR3. Germline lookup yields CDR1 MDHEN and CDR2 SYDVKM. V trimming: 6 bases; J trimming: 5 bases; junction bases outside the gene matches: 4. CDR3 sequence reads: CASRTGGEETQYF. The CDR3 nucleotides are TGTGCCAGCAGGACAGGGGGGGAGGAGACCCAGTACTTC.

V is TRBV11-2 and J is TRBJ2-6, with 8 bases identical to TRBD2. The CDR3 is 16 residues long. V was pared by 6 bases and J by 0 bases, with 4 bases of the junction left unmatched. Germline V gene lookup returns CDR1 SGHAT and CDR2 FQNNGV. The DNA for the CDR3 is TGTGCCAGCAGAGTAGCGGGATCCTCTGGGGCCAACGTCCTGACTTTC. Protein sequence: CASRVAGSSGANVLTF.

The V gene is TRBV27, the J gene TRBJ1-5; possible D gene TRBD1, 5 bases. Looked up from germline, CDR1 is MNHEY and CDR2 is SMNVEV (reference sequence). CDR3 length: 17 residues. Trimming shortened V by 2 bases and J by 2 bases, and 16 bases separated the two germline ends. CDR3 DNA sequence: TGTGCCAGCAGTTTAGTGGGGGGTTTTAGTGGCAATCAGCCCCAGCATTTT. This translates into CASSLVGGFSGNQPQHF.